One sample yielded the 4 T cell receptor beta chains listed below, sequenced in a study of graft-versus-host responses after intestinal transplantation. Generated by immunoSEQ multiplex PCR, the TCRdb table keeps only in-frame clones and is missing some. Of around 45,000 clones in the sample, 85% to 95% were seen once. The sample here was PBMCs, taken approximately 340 days after intestinal transplant. The receptor source for this set is a human patient who received an intestinal transplant, so some T cells may come from the graft donor.

V gene TRBV5-1 combines with J gene TRBJ2-1; tentatively, D is TRBD2 (6 bases). V shed 0 bases and J shed 13 bases, with 14 bases lying between them. The CDR3 contains 13 residues. The V gene's germline CDR1 is SGHRS and CDR2 YFSETQ. CDR3 region: CASSLATGLTQFF. DNA of the CDR3: TGCGCCAGCAGCTTGGCAACCGGACTAACACAGTTCTTC.

This chain joins TRBV10-2 and TRBJ2-5; the match to TRBD1 covers 7 bases. This CDR3 has 14 residues. The V gene's germline CDR1 is WSHSY and CDR2 SAAADI. J lost 4 bases, V lost 7 bases, and 9 bases had no gene match. The CDR3 bases are TGCGCCAGCAACACACACAGGGGATCAGAGACCCAGTACTTC. This translates into CASNTHRGSETQYF.

The chain has TRBV11-3 and TRBJ2-3; maybe TRBD2 (5 bases). This CDR3 region has 17 residues. V was trimmed by 5 bases and J by 1 base, leaving 19 bases between them. CDR1 and CDR2 (germline): SGHNT, YENEEA. This CDR3 reads CASSGRLTSGGTDTQYF. DNA of the CDR3: TGTGCCAGCAGCGGGAGACTAACCAGCGGAGGCACAGATACGCAGTATTTT.

The chain combines TRBV29-1 with TRBJ2-7; 8 positions match TRBD2. Germline assignment: CDR1 SQVTM and CDR2 ANQGSEA. The CDR3 spans 14 residues. V gave up 3 bases and J gave up 5 bases; unmatched junction bases: 9. CDR3 in DNA: TGCAGCGTTGATTCAGCGGGAGAATTGCACGAGCAGTACTTC. It translates to CSVDSAGELHEQYF.